These 18 T cell receptor beta chains were sequenced from one sample in a study of blood T cell repertoires in COVID-19. Produced via immunoSEQ multiplex PCR; TCRdb's table is partial and in-frame only. The sample records tens of thousands of clones, around 84% being singletons. The sequencing sample was made of peripheral blood. Source of these receptors: a woman of 80 years or more with acute or convalescent COVID-19.

The gene calls are TRBV27 and TRBJ2-1; TRBD2 matches 10 bases. The CDR3 loop spans 16 amino acids. CDR1 and CDR2 from the germline V gene are MNHEY and SMNVEV (reference sequence). V shed 4 bases, J shed 9 bases, and the junction held 12 bases outside the gene matches. The CDR3 nucleotides are TGTGCCAGCAGTTCCCCCGCAGCGGGGGGGCCCGGTGAGCAGTTCTTC. Translated, it gives CASSSPAAGGPGEQFF.

The rearrangement links TRBV12-5 to TRBJ2-2; possible D gene TRBD2, 5 bases. Germline-derived CDR1 and CDR2 are LGHNT and FRNRAP. This CDR3 has 14 residues. V was clipped by 5 bases and J by 4 bases, with 11 bases between them. The CDR3 protein is CASGLGSTTGELFF. The CDR3 nucleotides are TGTGCTAGTGGTCTAGGGAGCACCACCGGGGAGCTGTTTTTT. The entire variable domain, with the rest obtained from reference TRBV12-5 and TRBJ2-2, is as follows: DARVTQTPRHKVTEMGQEVTMRCQPILGHNTVFWYRQTMMQGLELLAYFRNRAPLDDSGMPKDRFSAEMPDATLATLKIQPSEPRDSAVYFCASGLGSTTGELFFGEGSRLTVL.

The chain combines TRBV11-3 with TRBJ2-2, with 8 bases lining up with TRBD2. CDR3 length: 17 amino acids. V shed 5 bases and J 5 bases; nucleotides not matched to a gene: 13. Per the germline V gene, CDR1 is SGHNT and CDR2 is YENEEA. DNA of the CDR3: TGTGCCAGCAGCAATATTAGATCAGCGGGGGAGACCGGGGAGCTGTTTTTT. Amino acids: CASSNIRSAGETGELFF.

The chain joins TRBV7-5 to TRBJ2-1; TRBD2 was called by the table and not checked on the DNA. TRBV7-5 is a pseudogene locus. The CDR3 totals 16 residues. Here the CDR3 reads CVRSRGLAHTYNEQFF. The CDR3 DNA reads as TGTGTCAGAAGCCGGGGACTAGCGCACACCTACAATGAGCAGTTCTTC.

The chain employs TRBV4-1 and TRBJ1-3, with a tentative D call TRBD1 (6 bases). Trimming pared 8 bases from V and 3 bases from J, leaving 17 bases between. Germline assignment: CDR1 MGHRA and CDR2 YSYEKL. CDR3 length: 15 amino acids. This chain's CDR3 is CASFGGGAGGNTIYF. CDR3 in DNA: TGCGCCAGCTTCGGCGGGGGGGCCGGTGGAAACACCATATATTTT.

J is TRBJ1-1 and V is TRBV29-1; D ambiguous. Germline V lookup: CDR1 SQVTM, CDR2 ANQGSEA. V was cut by 6 bases and J by 0 bases, with 8 bases left in between. The CDR3 is made up of 12 amino acids. CDR3 in DNA: TGCAGCGTCAGGAAAATGAACACTGAAGCTTTCTTT. It yields the protein CSVRKMNTEAFF.

This chain joins TRBV11-3 and TRBJ2-1; D possibly corresponds to TRBD1 (5 bases). The CDR3 is 16 residues long. Germline assignment: CDR1 SGHNT and CDR2 YENEEA. V was clipped by 4 bases and J by 0 bases, with 13 bases between them. CDR3 region: CASSSLGPSSYNEQFF. DNA for the CDR3: TGTGCCAGCAGCTCCCTGGGGCCTAGCTCCTACAATGAGCAGTTCTTC.

This chain connects TRBV18 to TRBJ1-5; a weak D match, TRBD1 (6 bases). Trimming removed 2 bases from V and 4 bases from J, with 18 bases in between. There are 17 residues in the CDR3. CDR1 is KGHSH, CDR2 LQKENI, per germline. CDR3 loop: CASSPAFRGAGNQPQHF. Written as DNA, the CDR3 is TGTGCCAGCTCACCAGCTTTTCGGGGGGCTGGAAATCAGCCCCAGCATTTT.

This rearrangement joins TRBV7-3 to TRBJ2-1, with 8 bases lining up with TRBD2. The length of the CDR3 is 18 residues. CDR1 is SGHTA and CDR2 is FQGTGA in the germline V gene. After removal of 1 base from V and 0 bases from J, the junction contained 8 bases not matched to a gene. CDR3: CASSLRPSGLYSYNEQFF. CDR3 nucleotides: TGTGCCAGCAGCTTAAGGCCTAGCGGGCTATACTCCTACAATGAGCAGTTCTTC. The full variable domain, rest sourced from reference TRBV7-3 and TRBJ2-1, is GAGVSQTPSNKVTEKGKYVELRCDPISGHTALYWYRQSLGQGPEFLIYFQGTGAADDSGLPNDRFFAVRPEGSVSTLKIQRTERGDSAVYLCASSLRPSGLYSYNEQFFGPGTRLTVL.

The genes are TRBV19 and TRBJ1-2; 8 bases match TRBD1. This CDR3 spans 14 amino acids. With V trimmed by 5 bases and J by 4 bases, 6 bases remained unmatched. Per the germline V gene, CDR1 is LNHDA and CDR2 is SQIVND (reference sequence). The chain's CDR3 is CASSAGQAPYGYTF. The CDR3 region has the DNA TGTGCCAGTAGTGCGGGACAGGCCCCCTATGGCTACACCTTC.

J is TRBJ1-3 and V is TRBV30, with D unclear. This CDR3 contains 13 residues. V gave up 4 bases and J gave up 0 bases, with 7 bases separating them. CDR1 GTSNPN and CDR2 SVGIG come from the germline V gene (reference sequence). CDR3 nucleotide sequence: TGTGCCTGGACCAGGAACTCTGGAAACACCATATATTTT. Protein sequence: CAWTRNSGNTIYF.

The chain uses TRBV7-9 and TRBJ1-5; D is possibly TRBD1 (5 bases). Deletions cut 7 bases from V and 6 bases from J, with 13 bases between. This CDR3 comprises 13 residues. CDR1 SEHNR and CDR2 FQNEAQ come from the germline V gene (reference sequence). The CDR3 nucleotides are TGTGCCAGCACCCCCACGGGGGGTCAGCCCCAGCATTTT. Its translation is CASTPTGGQPQHF. The full variable domain, rest sourced from reference TRBV7-9 and TRBJ1-5, is DTGVSQNPRHKITKRGQNVTFRCDPISEHNRLYWYRQTLGQGPEFLTYFQNEAQLEKSRLLSDRFSAERPKGSFSTLEIQRTEQGDSAMYLCASTPTGGQPQHFGDGTRLSIL.

This chain links TRBV6-5 with TRBJ1-2; D not certain. With 2 bases removed from V and 6 bases from J, the gap between germline ends came to 16 bases. Germline CDR1 MNHEY, CDR2 SVGAGI. The CDR3 runs to 15 residues. For the CDR3, the DNA is TGTGCCAGCAGTTACCGAGAATCTCGCCCCAATGGCTACACCTTC. As protein: CASSYRESRPNGYTF.

This clone is a singleton in its sample. The chain combines TRBV10-1 with TRBJ2-7; D is ambiguous. The CDR3 contains 12 residues. With 0 bases removed from V and 7 bases from J, the gap between germline ends came to 7 bases. CDR1 is WNHNN and CDR2 is SYGVQD in the germline V gene (reference sequence). The CDR3 DNA sequence: TGCGCCAGCAGTGAGTCGGTGAGAGAGCAGTACTTC. Its translation is CASSESVREQYF.

The rearrangement links TRBV5-5 to TRBJ1-1, with D tentatively TRBD1 (5 bases). The CDR3 contains 14 residues. Trimming stripped 0 bases from V and 5 bases from J, with 11 bases between. CDR1 SGHKS and CDR2 YYEKEE come from the germline V gene (reference sequence). The CDR3 DNA reads as TGTGCCAGCAGCTTGGCGCGTCGGGGGACTGAAGCTTTCTTT. Protein sequence: CASSLARRGTEAFF.

The chain is built from TRBV11-3 and TRBJ2-2; D remains ambiguous. This CDR3 region has 13 residues. Trimming pared 8 bases from V and 0 bases from J, leaving 7 bases between. CDR1 SGHNT and CDR2 YENEEA come from the germline V gene. CDR3 in amino acids: CASSTTNTGELFF. DNA for the CDR3: TGTGCCAGCTCCACTACGAACACCGGGGAGCTGTTTTTT. The full variable domain, completed using reference TRBV11-3 and TRBJ2-2, is EAGVVQSPRYKIIEKKQPVAFWCNPISGHNTLYWYLQNLGQGPELLIRYENEEAVDDSQLPKDRFSAERLKGVDSTLKIQPAELGDSAVYLCASSTTNTGELFFGEGSRLTVL.

V usage is TRBV11-2 and J usage is TRBJ2-1, with TRBD2 identical over 9 bases. Per the germline V gene, CDR1 is SGHAT and CDR2 is FQNNGV. Trimming removed 11 bases from V and 5 bases from J; junction bases left unmatched: 7. This CDR3 contains 13 residues. The chain's CDR3 is CAVGGLADNEQFF. The CDR3 region has the DNA TGTGCCGTCGGGGGACTAGCCGACAATGAGCAGTTCTTC.

The chain links TRBV19 to TRBJ1-4; no reliable D call. Germline V gene sequence: CDR1 LNHDA, CDR2 SQIVND (reference sequence). Between the trimmed V and J ends, which lost 2 bases and 3 bases, there was a span of 16 bases. CDR3 size: 17 residues. CDR3 sequence: CASSIRSVDSANEKLFF. CDR3 in DNA: TGTGCCAGTAGTATACGGAGTGTGGATTCGGCTAATGAAAAACTGTTTTTT.